Listed here are 16 T cell receptor beta chains from one sample, sequenced in a study of lymphopenia after photon versus proton radiotherapy. Some clones are missing from TCRdb's copy, which holds only in-frame ones; the method was immunoSEQ multiplex PCR. Counted here are tens of thousands of clones, 82% occurring once; the ten biggest clones make up over 20%. Sequenced here: peripheral blood, sampled from a patient treated with proton-based radiotherapy. These receptors all stem from a woman in her seventies with pancreatic cancer.

This chain's CDR3 is CASSLDLGRPEAFF. In DNA, the CDR3 is TGTGCCAGCAGCTTGGATTTAGGGCGGCCTGAAGCTTTCTTT. The chain combines TRBV5-4 with TRBJ1-1; no firm D call. CDR1 and CDR2 (germline): SGHNT, YYREEE (reference sequence). V was trimmed by 0 bases and J by 6 bases, leaving 12 bases between them. This CDR3 is built from 14 residues.

V gene TRBV9 combines with J gene TRBJ2-3, with no clear D. The ends were cut back, 0 bases at V and 4 bases at J, with 12 bases in the middle. Germline CDR1 SGDLS, CDR2 YYNGEE. The CDR3 contains 15 residues. CDR3 region: CASSVAKAWADTQYF. The DNA for the CDR3 is TGTGCCAGCAGCGTAGCCAAGGCGTGGGCAGATACGCAGTATTTT.

The V gene is TRBV5-5, the J gene TRBJ2-7; D may be TRBD1 (7 bases). Deletions cut 2 bases from V and 6 bases from J, with 15 bases between. The CDR3 is 14 residues long. In germline, CDR1 is SGHKS, CDR2 YYEKEE (reference sequence). The CDR3 loop reads CASSLRGLAREQYF. CDR3 DNA: TGTGCCAGCAGCTTAAGGGGGCTAGCGCGCGAGCAGTACTTC.

This clone occurred once. Here the CDR3 reads CASSPSDGDTEAFF. The CDR3 DNA reads TGTGCCAGTAGCCCGAGCGATGGGGACACTGAAGCTTTCTTT. This chain links TRBV19 with TRBJ1-1; D is undetermined. Trimming stripped 6 bases from V and 3 bases from J, with 14 bases between. From germline, CDR1 is LNHDA and CDR2 SQIVND (reference sequence). The CDR3 runs 14 residues.

This clone is a singleton in its sample. J is TRBJ2-1 and V is TRBV12-5; 7 bases map to TRBD1. The CDR3 sequence is 14 residues long. Germline loops: CDR1 LGHNT, CDR2 FRNRAP. V gave up 8 bases and J gave up 7 bases; unmatched junction bases: 11. The DNA for the CDR3 is TGTGCTAGTCGTCCGACAGGGTTTAATAATGAGCAGTTCTTC. This gives the protein CASRPTGFNNEQFF.

The gene calls are TRBV28 and TRBJ1-4; D ambiguous. Trimming took 5 bases from V and 0 from J, leaving 16 bases between them. This CDR3 is built from 17 residues. The V gene's germline CDR1 is MDHEN and CDR2 SYDVKM. In DNA form, the CDR3 reads TGTGCCAGCAGTGGCCTCTCCGCGGGCGCAACTAATGAAAAACTGTTTTTT. It is translated as CASSGLSAGATNEKLFF. The complete variable domain, with remaining parts taken from reference TRBV28 and TRBJ1-4, reads DVKVTQSSRYLVKRTGEKVFLECVQDMDHENMFWYRQDPGLGLRLIYFSYDVKMKEKGDIPEGYSVSREKKERFSLILESASTNQTSMYLCASSGLSAGATNEKLFFGSGTQLSVL.

V is TRBV12-5 and J is TRBJ2-1, with TRBD2 identical over 7 bases. Germline V gene data show CDR1 as LGHNT and CDR2 as FRNRAP. The CDR3 is 17 residues long. The J segment lost 0 bases and the V segment lost 0 bases, leaving 5 bases of the junction unmatched. The CDR3 nucleotides are TGTGCTAGTGGTTTGGTACTTGGGAGGGGCTCCTACAATGAGCAGTTCTTC. As protein: CASGLVLGRGSYNEQFF.

The chain carries TRBV19 and TRBJ2-3; TRBD2 aligns across 11 bases. Trimming at V came to 6 bases and at J to 2 bases, leaving 7 bases not matched to a gene. This CDR3 comprises 16 residues. The germline gives CDR1 LNHDA, CDR2 SQIVND (reference sequence). CDR3 in amino acids: CASSRRLAGSTDTQYF. The CDR3 nucleotides read TGTGCCAGTAGCAGACGACTAGCGGGGTCCACAGATACGCAGTATTTT. Full variable domain (rest looked up from reference TRBV19 and TRBJ2-3): DGGITQSPKYLFRKEGQNVTLSCEQNLNHDAMYWYRQDPGQGLRLIYYSQIVNDFQKGDIAEGYSVSREKKESFPLTVTSAQKNPTAFYLCASSRRLAGSTDTQYFGPGTRLTVL.

This sequence joins TRBV18 and TRBJ1-4; TRBD1 aligns across 7 bases. Trimming at V came to 3 bases and at J to 5 bases, leaving 3 bases not matched to a gene. The CDR3 consists of 14 residues. Germline V gene lookup returns CDR1 KGHSH and CDR2 LQKENI. CDR3 bases: TGTGCCAGCTCACCTCCACAGGGGAATGAAAAACTGTTTTTT. It translates to CASSPPQGNEKLFF. Full variable domain (outside the CDR3, taken from reference TRBV18 and TRBJ1-4): NAGVMQNPRHLVRRRGQEARLRCSPMKGHSHVYWYRQLPEEGLKFMVYLQKENIIDESGMPKERFSAEFPKEGPSILRIQQVVRGDSAAYFCASSPPQGNEKLFFGSGTQLSVL.

The chain combines TRBV11-3 with TRBJ2-3, with D maybe TRBD1 (6 bases). Trimming removed 1 base from V and 6 bases from J, with 17 bases in between. Germline V gene lookup returns CDR1 SGHNT and CDR2 YENEEA. The CDR3 totals 16 residues. The CDR3 here is CASSLGTGQIGDTQYF. The CDR3 DNA sequence: TGTGCCAGCAGCTTAGGTACAGGGCAGATTGGGGATACGCAGTATTTT.

The chain uses TRBV2 and TRBJ2-5; maybe TRBD1 (6 bases). Trimming stripped 8 bases from V and 5 bases from J, with 21 bases between. Germline V gives CDR1 SNHLY, CDR2 FYNNEI. The CDR3 length is 15 residues. The CDR3 coding sequence is TGTGCCAGCCGGAAGACAGGTGGTGGTGTTGAGACCCAGTACTTC. Protein sequence: CASRKTGGGVETQYF.

The gene calls are TRBV7-6 and TRBJ2-3; the D is unclear. The CDR3 runs to 14 residues. Germline loops: CDR1 SGHVS, CDR2 FNYEAQ. The V end was cut by 1 base, the J end by 2 bases, with 7 bases between. CDR3 in amino acids: CASSLGHLTDTQYF. CDR3 nucleotide sequence: TGTGCCAGCAGCTTAGGACATCTCACAGATACGCAGTATTTT.

The V call is TRBV7-2, the J call TRBJ2-3, with TRBD2 matching over 9 bases. CDR1 and CDR2 from the germline V gene are SGHTA and FQGNSA. CDR3 length: 18 residues. V dropped 4 bases and J dropped 3; count of bases not matched to a gene: 14. The CDR3, as DNA: TGTGCCAGCAGCTCGCCCTCTGGCGGGAGGGCCAGAACAGATACGCAGTATTTT. This gives the protein CASSSPSGGRARTDTQYF.

CDR3 DNA: TGTGCCAGCAGTCACATGACAGATAGGTCTGGCTACACCTTC. This codes for CASSHMTDRSGYTF. This rearrangement joins TRBV6-5 to TRBJ1-2; TRBD1 might be the D (5 bases). CDR1 is MNHEY, CDR2 SVGAGI, per germline. The CDR3 totals 14 residues. V dropped 5 bases and J dropped 7 bases, with 17 bases sitting between them.

The chain couples TRBV30 to TRBJ2-1; TRBD2 matches 9 bases. The CDR3 runs to 14 residues. Germline CDR1 reads GTSNPN; CDR2 reads SVGIG (reference sequence). After removal of 2 bases from V and 5 bases from J, the junction contained 4 bases not matched to a gene. The CDR3 DNA follows: TGTGCCTGGAGTAGGCTAGCGGGAAACAATGAGCAGTTCTTC. Amino acids: CAWSRLAGNNEQFF. Together with reference TRBV30 and TRBJ2-1, the CDR3 gives the full variable domain: SQTIHQWPATLVQPVGSPLSLECTVEGTSNPNLYWYRQAAGRGLQLLFYSVGIGQISSEVPQNLSASRPQDRQFILSSKKLLLSDSGFYLCAWSRLAGNNEQFFGPGTRLTVL.

This chain connects TRBV19 to TRBJ2-2; TRBD2 aligns across 8 bases. The germline V gene has CDR1 LNHDA and CDR2 SQIVND (reference sequence). The trim removed 0 bases at V and 1 base at J, leaving 7 bases unmatched. This CDR3 has 18 amino acids. The CDR3 sequence: CASSIDTSGRLNTGELFF. The CDR3 DNA reads as TGTGCCAGTAGTATAGATACTAGCGGCCGACTGAACACCGGGGAGCTGTTTTTT.